These 20 T cell receptor beta chains came from one sample sequenced in a study of identical twins. TCRdb re-called the 5' RACE reads with MiXCR, one entry per CDR3 protein. Altogether hundreds of thousands of distinct CDR3 sequences are present, 15% to 20% being singletons, with the ten largest covering about an eighth. These same data were also listed under a study on T cells expressing NK-cell markers.

The sequencing input was PBMCs. The origin of the receptors is a woman aged 18-29 years in good health.

This clonotype turned up a few times. The V call is TRBV12-3 or TRBV12-4, the J call TRBJ1-4, with a tentative D call TRBD1 (5 bases). V was trimmed by 5 bases and J by 10 bases, leaving 17 bases between them. The CDR3 length is 14 residues. This chain's CDR3 is CASSPQGGDRKLFF. In DNA form, the CDR3 reads TGTGCCAGCAGTCCCCAGGGCGGGGATCGAAAACTGTTTTTT.

This clonotype was counted only a few times. The chain recombines TRBV9 with TRBJ1-6, with TRBD1 as a possible D gene (5 bases). This CDR3 is built from 17 residues. Germline-derived CDR1 and CDR2 are SGDLS and YYNGEE. V dropped 5 bases and J dropped 5 bases, with 20 bases sitting between them. The CDR3 sequence: CASRGGMSGYDNSPLHF. Written as DNA, the CDR3 is TGTGCCAGCAGGGGGGGGATGTCAGGGTACGATAATTCACCCCTCCACTTT.

This chain joins TRBV7-2 and TRBJ2-1; TRBD2 might be the D (6 bases). The germline gives CDR1 SGHTA, CDR2 FQGNSA. The CDR3 is 16 residues long. Trimming stripped 2 bases from V and 9 bases from J, with 20 bases between. CDR3 residues: CASSLQGAGGTGEQFF. The CDR3 coding sequence is TGTGCCAGCAGCTTACAAGGAGCGGGTGGAACGGGTGAGCAGTTCTTC. Full variable domain (missing parts from reference TRBV7-2 and TRBJ2-1): GAGVSQSPSNKVTEKGKDVELRCDPISGHTALYWYRQSLGQGLEFLIYFQGNSAPDKSGLPSDRFSAERTGGSVSTLTIQRTQQEDSAVYLCASSLQGAGGTGEQFFGPGTRLTVL.

This chain connects TRBV7-9 to TRBJ1-1; D not resolved. The CDR3 has 11 residues. Germline V gene lookup returns CDR1 SEHNR and CDR2 FQNEAQ (reference sequence). V dropped 4 bases and J dropped 10 bases, with 10 bases sitting between them. The CDR3 nucleotides are TGTGCCAGCAGCTCCGCCGCCGTAGCTTTCTTT. Protein: CASSSAAVAFF.

V usage is TRBV6-2 or TRBV6-3 and J usage is TRBJ2-7; the D gene could be TRBD1 or TRBD2 (5 bases each). The CDR3 has 12 residues. V shed 5 bases and J shed 13 bases, with 18 bases lying between them. Germline CDR1 is MNHEY and CDR2 is SVGEGT. CDR3 sequence: CASSAPGPTDYF. The CDR3 bases are TGTGCCAGCAGTGCCCCGGGACCTACGGATTACTTC.

The chain carries TRBV10-3 and TRBJ1-4; the D is unclear. Trimming took 0 bases from V and 3 from J, leaving 14 bases between them. From germline, CDR1 is ENHRY and CDR2 SYGVKD. CDR3 length equals 17 residues. The CDR3 is CAISESNSGSANEKLFF. Here the CDR3 DNA reads TGTGCCATCAGTGAGTCGAACTCAGGTTCGGCTAATGAAAAACTGTTTTTT.

A note on this clonotype: Because the CDR3's place on the DNA is in doubt, the DNA is left out and the CDR3 is given as listed by TCRdb. The chain is built from TRBV20-1 and TRBJ2-1; the table's D call, TRBD1, was not checked against the DNA. Germline CDR1 and CDR2: DFQATT and SNEGSKA (reference sequence). From its first to its last residue, the CDR3 has 13 amino acids. The chain's CDR3 is CSARRIRLRQQFF.

In this sample, this clonotype turned up a few times. The chain links TRBV6-5 to TRBJ2-5; 8 bases match TRBD1. The CDR3 has 15 amino acids. Germline-derived CDR1 and CDR2 are MNHEY and SVGAGI. The junction had 8 bases not matched to a gene; V was cut back by 4 bases and J by 4 bases. CDR3 sequence (DNA): TGTGCCAGCAGTTTCCAGGGGGCTTGGCGAGAGACCCAGTACTTC. Protein sequence: CASSFQGAWRETQYF.

This chain links TRBV29-1 with TRBJ1-1; tentative D call: TRBD1 (5 bases). Per the germline V gene, CDR1 is SQVTM and CDR2 is ANQGSEA. The CDR3 sequence is 13 residues long. With 3 bases removed from V and 3 bases from J, the gap between germline ends came to 11 bases. The DNA for the CDR3 is TGCAGCGTTGATAGCCTAGGGGACACTGAAGCTTTCTTT. Encoded protein: CSVDSLGDTEAFF.

The J gene is TRBJ1-5, the V gene TRBV10-3; TRBD1 agrees at 7 bases. With V trimmed by 2 bases and J by 1 base, 8 bases remained unmatched. This CDR3 is 17 amino acids long. The V gene's germline CDR1 is ENHRY and CDR2 SYGVKD. The CDR3 nucleotides read TGTGCCATCAGTGAGCCCGGGACAGATGGGAGCAATCAGCCCCAGCATTTT. Translated, it gives CAISEPGTDGSNQPQHF.

The chain is built from TRBV12-3 or TRBV12-4 and TRBJ1-4; tentatively, D is TRBD1 (5 bases). Trimming removed 6 bases at V and 4 bases at J, with 15 bases between. This CDR3 spans 15 amino acids. The CDR3 DNA follows: TGTGCCAGCAGCCCGATGGGACGGAGTAATGAAAAACTGTTTTTT. Translation: CASSPMGRSNEKLFF.

The rearrangement joins TRBV12-3 or TRBV12-4 to TRBJ1-3, with 9 nucleotides matching TRBD1. Germline trimming cut 1 base from V and 2 bases from J; bases unmatched to any gene: 3. The CDR3 length is 16 residues. CDR3 amino acids: CASSLGTGGAGNTIYF. CDR3 sequence (DNA): TGTGCCAGCAGTTTAGGTACAGGGGGCGCTGGAAACACCATATATTTT.

This rearrangement joins TRBV12-3 or TRBV12-4 to TRBJ1-2; D not certain. This CDR3 comprises 12 residues. The ends were cut back, 0 bases at V and 8 bases at J, with 7 bases in the middle. Here the CDR3 reads CASSLALWGYTF. CDR3 bases: TGTGCCAGCAGTTTAGCGTTGTGGGGCTACACCTTC.

This clonotype was detected a few times. This chain connects TRBV7-9 to TRBJ2-7; the D call may be TRBD1 or TRBD2 (5 bases each). Germline CDR1 SEHNR, CDR2 FQNEAQ (reference sequence). This CDR3 region has 17 residues. V dropped 2 bases and J dropped 8 bases, with 25 bases sitting between them. The CDR3 here is CASSLPRGTDVRNKQYF. The CDR3 DNA is TGTGCCAGCAGCTTACCGCGAGGGACCGACGTAAGAAACAAGCAGTACTTC.

There are a few counts of this clonotype. This chain links TRBV6-1 with TRBJ2-3; TRBD1 matches 8 bases. Germline V gives CDR1 MNHNS, CDR2 SASEGT. With 0 bases clipped from V and 3 bases from J, the junction kept 11 bases outside the gene matches. The CDR3 runs to 18 residues. The CDR3: CASSEATPRTGSTDTQYF. CDR3 nucleotides: TGTGCCAGCAGTGAAGCGACTCCCAGGACAGGGTCAACAGATACGCAGTATTTT.

This chain joins TRBV12-3 or TRBV12-4 and TRBJ1-2, with D possibly matching TRBD1 (5 bases). Trimming left V 6 bases short and J 7 bases short, with 15 bases between. This CDR3 is built from 13 residues. As DNA, the CDR3 is TGTGCCAGCAGGCCGGGGCAGATGCGTGGCTACACCTTC. It codes for CASRPGQMRGYTF.

The chain links TRBV9 to TRBJ2-3, with D perhaps matching TRBD2 (6 bases). The CDR3 totals 12 residues. The V end was cut by 3 bases, the J end by 9 bases, with 11 bases between. Germline V lookup: CDR1 SGDLS, CDR2 YYNGEE. The CDR3 here is CASSAGRGTQYF. DNA for the CDR3: TGTGCCAGCAGCGCCGGACGGGGGACGCAGTATTTT.

This clonotype was observed a handful of times. V gene TRBV15 combines with J gene TRBJ2-3; the match to TRBD2 covers 9 bases. This CDR3 is 17 amino acids long. Germline loops: CDR1 LNHNV, CDR2 YYDKDF (reference sequence). V dropped 1 base and J dropped 0; count of bases not matched to a gene: 5. The CDR3: CATSRGSSGGSTDTQYF. The DNA of the CDR3 is TGTGCCACCAGCAGAGGATCGAGCGGGGGGAGCACAGATACGCAGTATTTT.

The gene calls are TRBV29-1 and TRBJ2-1, with TRBD2 matching 13 bases. This CDR3 contains 13 residues. Germline assignment: CDR1 SQVTM and CDR2 ANQGSEA. V gave up 4 bases and J gave up 12 bases; unmatched junction bases: 6. CDR3 sequence reads: CSVVTSGGAGQFF. CDR3 nucleotide sequence: TGCAGCGTTGTCACTAGCGGGGGGGCCGGGCAGTTCTTC.

This clonotype has more than one count but fewer than ten. This sequence joins TRBV12-3 or TRBV12-4 and TRBJ2-3, with 9 bases aligning to TRBD1. The CDR3 is 15 residues long. V gave up 8 bases and J gave up 4 bases; unmatched junction bases: 10. In DNA form, the CDR3 reads TGTGCCAGCGGAACCTTGGGACAGGGCTCAGATACGCAGTATTTT. Protein: CASGTLGQGSDTQYF.